This T cell receptor (beta chain) was profiled in a study of cytomegalovirus exposure and HLA in healthy donors. Study outcomes and limitations: A missense variant in DCLRE1C was later tied to TCR beta V- and J-gene trimming. Common viral pathogens seemed to be connected with several of the most significant clusters, according to a later analysis. What a later analysis reportedly showed was that an Asian-associated ancestry cluster had fewer N-insertions than the roughly 670-donor mean. Across donors, most TCRs were seen rarely, yet some public ones were widespread.

Vbeta (60) and Jbeta (13) primers were used in the PCR. Data came from immunoSEQ multiplex PCR; TCRdb stores just in-frame clones and leaves some out. The sample contains approximately 110,000 clones, around 15% of which appear only once. This clone was detected a few times. Its cognate antigen is unknown. Trimming took 1 base from V and 0 from J, leaving 3 bases between them. The CDR3 consists of 14 residues. Germline V gives CDR1 SGHNT, CDR2 YENEEA. Sequencing used PBMCs. The chain links TRBV11-3 to TRBJ2-2; D call uncertain. This clonotype was sampled from a female donor in good health and CMV-seronegative. The CDR3 DNA is TGTGCCAGCAGCTTAGCTGCGAACACCGGGGAGCTGTTTTTT. Amino acids: CASSLAANTGELFF.